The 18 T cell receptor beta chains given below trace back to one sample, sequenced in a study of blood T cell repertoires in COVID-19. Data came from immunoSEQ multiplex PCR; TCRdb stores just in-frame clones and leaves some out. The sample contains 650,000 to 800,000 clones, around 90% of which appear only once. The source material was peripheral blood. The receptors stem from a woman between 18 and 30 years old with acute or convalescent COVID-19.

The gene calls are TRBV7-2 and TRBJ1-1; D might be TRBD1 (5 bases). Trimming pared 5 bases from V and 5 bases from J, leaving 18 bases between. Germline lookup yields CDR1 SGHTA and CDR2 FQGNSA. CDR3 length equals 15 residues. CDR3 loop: CASSPRRGLGTEAFF. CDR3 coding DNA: TGTGCCAGCAGCCCTCGGCGGGGACTGGGGACTGAAGCTTTCTTT.

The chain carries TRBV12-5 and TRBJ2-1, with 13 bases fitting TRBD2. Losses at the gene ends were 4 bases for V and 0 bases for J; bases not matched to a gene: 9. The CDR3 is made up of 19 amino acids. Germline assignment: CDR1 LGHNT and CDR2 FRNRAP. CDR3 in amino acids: CASGSELGLAGSSYNEQFF. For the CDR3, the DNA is TGTGCTAGTGGTTCCGAATTGGGACTAGCGGGGAGCTCCTACAATGAGCAGTTCTTC.

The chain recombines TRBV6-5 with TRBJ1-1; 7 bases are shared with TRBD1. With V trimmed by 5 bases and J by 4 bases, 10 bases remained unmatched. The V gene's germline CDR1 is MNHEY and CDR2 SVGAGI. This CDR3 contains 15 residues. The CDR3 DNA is TGTGCCAGCAGTCGGACAGGTGCCTACAGCACTGAAGCTTTCTTT. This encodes CASSRTGAYSTEAFF.

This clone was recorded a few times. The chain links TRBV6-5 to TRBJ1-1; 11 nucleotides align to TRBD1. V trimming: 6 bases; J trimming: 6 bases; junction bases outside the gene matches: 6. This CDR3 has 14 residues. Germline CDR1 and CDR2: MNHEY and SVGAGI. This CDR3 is CASRSGTGGPEAFF. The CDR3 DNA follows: TGTGCCAGCAGATCCGGGACAGGGGGACCTGAAGCTTTCTTT.

This CDR3 is CASSVKADYHYGYTF. The CDR3 DNA follows: TGTGCCAGCAGCGTAAAGGCGGATTACCACTATGGCTACACCTTC. This chain connects TRBV9 to TRBJ1-2; the D is unclear. Germline CDR1 and CDR2: SGDLS and YYNGEE. This CDR3 contains 15 residues. V was shortened by 1 base and J by 3 bases, with 13 bases between the two germline ends. Full variable domain (remainder filled in from reference TRBV9 and TRBJ1-2): DSGVTQTPKHLITATGQRVTLRCSPRSGDLSVYWYQQSLDQGLQFLIQYYNGEERAKGNILERFSAQQFPDLHSELNLSSLELGDSALYFCASSVKADYHYGYTFGSGTRLTVV.

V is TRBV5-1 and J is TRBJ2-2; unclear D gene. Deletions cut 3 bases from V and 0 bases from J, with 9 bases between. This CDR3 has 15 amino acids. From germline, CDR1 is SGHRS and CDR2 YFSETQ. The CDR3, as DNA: TGCGCCAGCAGCTATGACAAAGCGAACACCGGGGAGCTGTTTTTT. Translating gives CASSYDKANTGELFF.

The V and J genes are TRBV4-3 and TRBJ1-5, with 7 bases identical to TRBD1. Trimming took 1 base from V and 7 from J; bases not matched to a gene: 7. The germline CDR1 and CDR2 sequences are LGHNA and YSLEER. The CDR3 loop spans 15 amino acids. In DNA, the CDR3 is TGCGCCAGCAGCCAAGGACAGGGTGACGGGCAGCCCCAGCATTTT. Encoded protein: CASSQGQGDGQPQHF.

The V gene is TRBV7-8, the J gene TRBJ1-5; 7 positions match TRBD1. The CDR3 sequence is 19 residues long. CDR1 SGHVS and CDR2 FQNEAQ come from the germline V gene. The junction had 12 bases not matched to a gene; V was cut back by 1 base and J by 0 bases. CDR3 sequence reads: CASSLERTGGTLSNQPQHF. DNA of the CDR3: TGTGCCAGCAGCTTAGAGAGGACAGGAGGAACACTTAGCAATCAGCCCCAGCATTTT.

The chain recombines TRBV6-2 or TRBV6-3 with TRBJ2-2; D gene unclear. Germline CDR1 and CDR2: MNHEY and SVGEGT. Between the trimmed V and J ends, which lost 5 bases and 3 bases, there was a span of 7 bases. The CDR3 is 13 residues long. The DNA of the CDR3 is TGTGCCAGCAGTCAACTGGACACCGGGGAGCTGTTTTTT. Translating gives CASSQLDTGELFF.

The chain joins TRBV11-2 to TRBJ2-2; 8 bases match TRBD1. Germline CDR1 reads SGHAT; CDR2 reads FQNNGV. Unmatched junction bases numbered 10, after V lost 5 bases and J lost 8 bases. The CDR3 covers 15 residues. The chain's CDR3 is CASSAGTGVEGELFF. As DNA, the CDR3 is TGTGCCAGCAGCGCCGGGACAGGTGTGGAGGGGGAGCTGTTTTTT.

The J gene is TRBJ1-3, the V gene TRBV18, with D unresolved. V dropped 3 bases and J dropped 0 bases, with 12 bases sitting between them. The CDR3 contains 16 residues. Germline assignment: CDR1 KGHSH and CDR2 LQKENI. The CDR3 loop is CASSPEWFFSGNTIYF. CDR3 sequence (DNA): TGTGCCAGCTCACCGGAGTGGTTTTTCTCTGGAAACACCATATATTTT.

The CDR3 DNA reads as TGTGCCAGCGGGGCAGTCAATTCACCCCTCCACTTT. Protein: CASGAVNSPLHF. V is TRBV28 and J is TRBJ1-6; tentative D call: TRBD1 (5 bases). V lost 8 bases, J lost 7 bases, and 9 bases lay in between. Germline CDR1 and CDR2: MDHEN and SYDVKM. CDR3 size: 12 residues.

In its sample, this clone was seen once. DNA of the CDR3: TGTGCCAGCAGTTATGGGGACAGCGTCTCTGGAAACACCATATATTTT. It yields the protein CASSYGDSVSGNTIYF. The chain joins TRBV6-5 to TRBJ1-3; 7 bases agree with TRBD1. Trimming cost V 3 bases and J 0 bases; bases outside gene matches: 5. This CDR3 is built from 16 residues. Germline values: CDR1 MNHEY, CDR2 SVGAGI.

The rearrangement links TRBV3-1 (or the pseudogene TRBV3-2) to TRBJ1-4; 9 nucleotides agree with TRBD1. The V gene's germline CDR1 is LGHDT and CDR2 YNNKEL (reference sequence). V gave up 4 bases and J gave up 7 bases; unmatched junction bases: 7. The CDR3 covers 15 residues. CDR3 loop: CASSPYRGQIEKLFF. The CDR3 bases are TGTGCCAGCAGCCCATACAGGGGGCAGATTGAAAAACTGTTTTTT.

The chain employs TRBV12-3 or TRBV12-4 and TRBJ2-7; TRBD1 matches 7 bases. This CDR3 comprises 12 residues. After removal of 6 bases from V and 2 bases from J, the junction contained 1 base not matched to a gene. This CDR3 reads CASSDRAYEQYF. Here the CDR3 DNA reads TGTGCCAGCAGCGACAGGGCCTACGAGCAGTACTTC.

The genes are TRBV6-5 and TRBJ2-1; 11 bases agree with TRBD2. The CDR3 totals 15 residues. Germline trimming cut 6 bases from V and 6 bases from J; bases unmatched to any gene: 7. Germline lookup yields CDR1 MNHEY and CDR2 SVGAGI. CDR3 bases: TGTGCCAGCAGCCCGGGACTAGCGGTTATCAATGAGCAGTTCTTC. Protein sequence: CASSPGLAVINEQFF.

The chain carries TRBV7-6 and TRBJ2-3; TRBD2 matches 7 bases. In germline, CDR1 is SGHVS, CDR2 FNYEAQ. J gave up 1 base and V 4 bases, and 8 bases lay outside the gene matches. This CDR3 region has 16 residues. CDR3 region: CASSSFSGVGTDTQYF. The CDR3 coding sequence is TGTGCCAGCAGCTCCTTCAGCGGGGTTGGCACAGATACGCAGTATTTT.

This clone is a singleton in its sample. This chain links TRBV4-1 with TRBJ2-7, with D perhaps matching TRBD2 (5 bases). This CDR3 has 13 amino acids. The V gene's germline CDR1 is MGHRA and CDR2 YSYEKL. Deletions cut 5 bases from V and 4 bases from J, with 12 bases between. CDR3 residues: CASSGLKSYEQYF. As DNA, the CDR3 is TGCGCCAGCAGCGGACTGAAGAGTTACGAGCAGTACTTC.